These 22 T cell receptor beta chains were all obtained from the same sample, sequenced in a study of blood T cell repertoires in COVID-19. Measured with immunoSEQ multiplex PCR; TCRdb has only the in-frame clones, and not every one. This sample has about 220,000 clones, with roughly 85% found just once. What was sequenced was peripheral blood. The source is a woman in her 70s with COVID-19, enrolled during active disease.

The rearrangement links TRBV9 to TRBJ2-2; 8 bases are shared with TRBD2. With 0 bases clipped from V and 4 bases from J, the junction kept 5 bases outside the gene matches. The CDR3 runs 16 residues. Germline CDR1 reads SGDLS; CDR2 reads YYNGEE. This CDR3 reads CASSVAAGGSTGELFF. The CDR3 DNA sequence: TGTGCCAGCAGCGTAGCTGCGGGAGGAAGCACCGGGGAGCTGTTTTTT.

This clone was detected once. The chain uses TRBV6-6 and TRBJ1-2; TRBD1 agrees at 7 bases. J gave up 6 bases and V 6 bases, and 13 bases lay outside the gene matches. Germline-derived CDR1 and CDR2 are MNHNY and SVGAGI (reference sequence). This CDR3 is 15 amino acids long. CDR3 protein: CASSYLTGRFDGYTF. The DNA for the CDR3 is TGTGCCAGCAGCTACCTGACAGGGAGGTTCGATGGCTACACCTTC.

CDR3 region: CASSFGLAEGDTQYF. For the CDR3, the DNA is TGTGCCAGCAGCTTTGGGTTGGCGGAGGGAGATACGCAGTATTTT. This chain connects TRBV5-6 to TRBJ2-3; possibly TRBD2 for D (6 bases). Trimming stripped 2 bases from V and 5 bases from J, with 15 bases between. This CDR3 has 15 amino acids. CDR1 and CDR2 from the germline V gene are SGHDT and YYEEEE. The variable domain in full, completed from reference TRBV5-6 and TRBJ2-3, reads DAGVTQSPTHLIKTRGQQVTLRCSPKSGHDTVSWYQQALGQGPQFIFQYYEEEERQRGNFPDRFSGHQFPNYSSELNVNALLLGDSALYLCASSFGLAEGDTQYFGPGTRLTVL.

This clone has more than one count but fewer than ten. The genes are TRBV2 and TRBJ1-1; maybe TRBD1 (5 bases). This CDR3 region has 16 residues. Trimming stripped 6 bases from V and 0 bases from J, with 17 bases between. Germline V CDR1 and CDR2: SNHLY, FYNNEI. The chain's CDR3 is CASRVLGGGMNTEAFF. The CDR3 nucleotides are TGTGCCAGCAGAGTCCTTGGGGGAGGGATGAACACTGAAGCTTTCTTT.

The sample holds one count of this clone. The rearrangement uses TRBV6-6 and TRBJ1-1; the D gene is possibly TRBD1 (6 bases). V lost 8 bases, J lost 2 bases, and 15 bases lay in between. Germline CDR1 reads MNHNY; CDR2 reads SVGAGI (reference sequence). CDR3 length equals 14 residues. The DNA for the CDR3 is TGTGCCAGCCTGCCGGGACACGTAAACACTGAAGCTTTCTTT. Its protein is CASLPGHVNTEAFF.

In its sample, this clone was seen once. V usage is TRBV6-6 and J usage is TRBJ2-7; tentative D call: TRBD1 (5 bases). CDR3 length equals 13 residues. Germline V gene lookup returns CDR1 MNHNY and CDR2 SVGAGI (reference sequence). Trimming stripped 2 bases from V and 2 bases from J, with 7 bases between. In nucleotides, the CDR3 is TGTGCCAGCAGTTACAGGGGCACCTACGAGCAGTACTTC. Amino acids: CASSYRGTYEQYF.

The genes are TRBV19 and TRBJ2-1, with 16 bases lining up with TRBD2. J lost 7 bases, V lost 5 bases, and 2 bases had no gene match. CDR3 size: 15 residues. Germline CDR1 and CDR2: LNHDA and SQIVND (reference sequence). The CDR3 sequence is CASSLGLAGGNEQFF. For the CDR3, the DNA is TGTGCCAGTAGTTTGGGACTAGCGGGAGGGAATGAGCAGTTCTTC. Using reference TRBV19 and TRBJ2-1 for the parts outside the CDR3, the full variable domain is DGGITQSPKYLFRKEGQNVTLSCEQNLNHDAMYWYRQDPGQGLRLIYYSQIVNDFQKGDIAEGYSVSREKKESFPLTVTSAQKNPTAFYLCASSLGLAGGNEQFFGPGTRLTVL.

Written as DNA, the CDR3 is TGTGCCAGCAGCTTAGGAGGGGGCAGCCGCCCCACCTTC. This sequence encodes CASSLGGGSRPTF. The chain is built from TRBV11-3 and TRBJ1-2; 7 bases match TRBD1. This CDR3 is built from 13 residues. CDR1 and CDR2 from the germline V gene are SGHNT and YENEEA. Losses at the gene ends were 1 base for V and 13 bases for J; bases not matched to a gene: 9.

The chain is built from TRBV24-1 and TRBJ2-5, with D possibly TRBD1 on 5 matching bases. CDR1 is KGHDR and CDR2 is SFDVKD in the germline V gene. This CDR3 contains 13 residues. The germline V and J ends were trimmed by 1 base and 5 bases, with 7 bases remaining between them. Here the CDR3 DNA reads TGTGCCACCAGTGATTTCAGGGTGGAGACCCAGTACTTC. Protein sequence: CATSDFRVETQYF.

This sequence joins TRBV30 and TRBJ2-7, with D possibly matching TRBD1 (8 bases). CDR1 is GTSNPN and CDR2 is SVGIG in the germline V gene (reference sequence). CDR3 length: 11 amino acids. Trimming pared 5 bases from V and 7 bases from J, leaving 12 bases between. CDR3 protein: CAWQQGGEQYF. CDR3 nucleotide sequence: TGTGCCTGGCAACAGGGGGGGGAGCAGTACTTC.

This clone was counted only a few times. The rearrangement joins TRBV6-5 to TRBJ2-7; TRBD1 matches at 10 bases. Trimming cost V 6 bases and J 4 bases; bases outside gene matches: 9. CDR3 length equals 15 residues. Germline values: CDR1 MNHEY, CDR2 SVGAGI. In DNA, the CDR3 is TGTGCCAGCAGACTAAGGACAGGGGGTGGGTACGAGCAGTACTTC. It translates to CASRLRTGGGYEQYF.

The J gene is TRBJ1-5, the V gene TRBV7-2; a possible D gene is TRBD1 (6 bases). The CDR3 is made up of 16 amino acids. CDR1 is SGHTA, CDR2 FQGNSA, per germline. The V gene lost 5 bases and the J gene lost 4 bases, with 18 bases spanning the gap. CDR3 in amino acids: CASSRRLGGPNQPQHF. The CDR3 DNA reads as TGTGCCAGCAGCCGGAGATTAGGGGGACCTAATCAGCCCCAGCATTTT.

The V gene is TRBV5-1, the J gene TRBJ1-2; 10 bases fit TRBD1. Per the germline V gene, CDR1 is SGHRS and CDR2 is YFSETQ. The CDR3 length is 15 residues. V lost 4 bases and J lost 3; bases outside the gene matches: 6. Here the CDR3 DNA reads TGCGCCAGCAGCACCCTGACAGGGGGCGACTATGGCTACACCTTC. Translating gives CASSTLTGGDYGYTF.

The chain joins TRBV7-9 to TRBJ1-3, with D possibly being TRBD1 (6 bases). Germline CDR1 reads SEHNR; CDR2 reads FQNEAQ (reference sequence). Trimming removed 4 bases from V and 6 bases from J, with 19 bases in between. CDR3 length: 16 residues. The DNA for the CDR3 is TGTGCCAGCAGCTCAAGACAGGCCTCAGGAGCAAACACCATATATTTT. This sequence encodes CASSSRQASGANTIYF. Full variable domain (rest looked up from reference TRBV7-9 and TRBJ1-3): DTGVSQNPRHKITKRGQNVTFRCDPISEHNRLYWYRQTLGQGPEFLTYFQNEAQLEKSRLLSDRFSAERPKGSFSTLEIQRTEQGDSAMYLCASSSRQASGANTIYFGEGSWLTVV.

The chain has TRBV7-9 and TRBJ1-2; 12 nucleotides match TRBD1. After removal of 2 bases from V and 7 bases from J, the junction contained 14 bases not matched to a gene. Germline V gene sequence: CDR1 SEHNR, CDR2 FQNEAQ (reference sequence). The CDR3 spans 18 residues. The CDR3 DNA reads as TGTGCCAGCAGCTTAAAGGGTAACGCGGGACAGGGGGCGCGTGGCTACACCTTC. This gives the protein CASSLKGNAGQGARGYTF.

The chain joins TRBV1 to TRBJ2-5; TRBD1 was called by the table and not checked on the DNA. TRBV1 is labeled a pseudogene. The CDR3 loop spans 14 amino acids. Here the CDR3 reads CTSNAGHFQETQYF. In DNA, the CDR3 is TGCACCAGCAACGCTGGACACTTCCAAGAGACCCAGTACTTC.

The chain has TRBV5-8 and TRBJ1-2; D might be TRBD1 (5 bases). Trimming left V 4 bases short and J 4 bases short, with 20 bases between. The CDR3 totals 16 residues. Germline CDR1 reads SGHTS; CDR2 reads YDEGEE. The CDR3 is CASSPLAGPLLYGYTF. The CDR3 region has the DNA TGTGCCAGCAGCCCCTTAGCGGGGCCCCTACTCTATGGCTACACCTTC.

This clone was counted a single time. The gene calls are TRBV9 and TRBJ1-1, with D possibly matching TRBD1 (6 bases). The CDR3 spans 16 residues. V was clipped by 4 bases and J by 4 bases, with 20 bases between them. Germline V lookup: CDR1 SGDLS, CDR2 YYNGEE. Here the CDR3 DNA reads TGTGCCAGCAGCCCCGGCCCGACAGGCGTGGGCACTGAAGCTTTCTTT. Its translation: CASSPGPTGVGTEAFF.

This clone showed up just once. The chain combines TRBV10-3 with TRBJ1-1; 7 bases match TRBD1. Trimming cost V 4 bases and J 0 bases; bases outside gene matches: 17. Germline V gene data show CDR1 as ENHRY and CDR2 as SYGVKD. This CDR3 contains 19 residues. CDR3 DNA sequence: TGTGCCATCAGTGGAGCCCCTCCCGACAGGGACCTCATGAACACTGAAGCTTTCTTT. Encoded protein: CAISGAPPDRDLMNTEAFF.

The V and J genes are TRBV19 and TRBJ2-4; tentative D call: TRBD2 (7 bases). CDR1 LNHDA and CDR2 SQIVND come from the germline V gene (reference sequence). V gave up 3 bases and J gave up 0 bases, with 15 bases separating them. The CDR3 extends over 17 amino acids. The CDR3 sequence is CASSMGEGELAKNIQYF. CDR3 nucleotides: TGTGCCAGTAGTATGGGGGAGGGGGAGCTAGCCAAAAACATTCAGTACTTC.

The rearrangement joins TRBV3-1 (or the pseudogene TRBV3-2) to TRBJ2-7; weak D call: TRBD1 (6 bases). The CDR3 extends over 14 amino acids. CDR1 is LGHDT and CDR2 is YNNKEL in the germline V gene (reference sequence). Trimming took 3 bases from V and 0 from J, leaving 9 bases between them. The CDR3: CASSQRTVSYEQYF. Here the CDR3 DNA reads TGTGCCAGCAGCCAGAGGACAGTCTCCTACGAGCAGTACTTC.

This clone appeared a few times. This chain connects TRBV4-2 to TRBJ2-3, with 12 bases matching TRBD1. The V gene's germline CDR1 is LGHNA and CDR2 YNFKEQ. The CDR3 covers 20 residues. V lost 3 bases and J lost 4; bases outside the gene matches: 17. The CDR3 loop reads CASSHPGGTGGGFRPDTQYF. The CDR3 nucleotides are TGTGCCAGCAGCCACCCAGGGGGGACAGGGGGCGGGTTTCGGCCAGATACGCAGTATTTT.